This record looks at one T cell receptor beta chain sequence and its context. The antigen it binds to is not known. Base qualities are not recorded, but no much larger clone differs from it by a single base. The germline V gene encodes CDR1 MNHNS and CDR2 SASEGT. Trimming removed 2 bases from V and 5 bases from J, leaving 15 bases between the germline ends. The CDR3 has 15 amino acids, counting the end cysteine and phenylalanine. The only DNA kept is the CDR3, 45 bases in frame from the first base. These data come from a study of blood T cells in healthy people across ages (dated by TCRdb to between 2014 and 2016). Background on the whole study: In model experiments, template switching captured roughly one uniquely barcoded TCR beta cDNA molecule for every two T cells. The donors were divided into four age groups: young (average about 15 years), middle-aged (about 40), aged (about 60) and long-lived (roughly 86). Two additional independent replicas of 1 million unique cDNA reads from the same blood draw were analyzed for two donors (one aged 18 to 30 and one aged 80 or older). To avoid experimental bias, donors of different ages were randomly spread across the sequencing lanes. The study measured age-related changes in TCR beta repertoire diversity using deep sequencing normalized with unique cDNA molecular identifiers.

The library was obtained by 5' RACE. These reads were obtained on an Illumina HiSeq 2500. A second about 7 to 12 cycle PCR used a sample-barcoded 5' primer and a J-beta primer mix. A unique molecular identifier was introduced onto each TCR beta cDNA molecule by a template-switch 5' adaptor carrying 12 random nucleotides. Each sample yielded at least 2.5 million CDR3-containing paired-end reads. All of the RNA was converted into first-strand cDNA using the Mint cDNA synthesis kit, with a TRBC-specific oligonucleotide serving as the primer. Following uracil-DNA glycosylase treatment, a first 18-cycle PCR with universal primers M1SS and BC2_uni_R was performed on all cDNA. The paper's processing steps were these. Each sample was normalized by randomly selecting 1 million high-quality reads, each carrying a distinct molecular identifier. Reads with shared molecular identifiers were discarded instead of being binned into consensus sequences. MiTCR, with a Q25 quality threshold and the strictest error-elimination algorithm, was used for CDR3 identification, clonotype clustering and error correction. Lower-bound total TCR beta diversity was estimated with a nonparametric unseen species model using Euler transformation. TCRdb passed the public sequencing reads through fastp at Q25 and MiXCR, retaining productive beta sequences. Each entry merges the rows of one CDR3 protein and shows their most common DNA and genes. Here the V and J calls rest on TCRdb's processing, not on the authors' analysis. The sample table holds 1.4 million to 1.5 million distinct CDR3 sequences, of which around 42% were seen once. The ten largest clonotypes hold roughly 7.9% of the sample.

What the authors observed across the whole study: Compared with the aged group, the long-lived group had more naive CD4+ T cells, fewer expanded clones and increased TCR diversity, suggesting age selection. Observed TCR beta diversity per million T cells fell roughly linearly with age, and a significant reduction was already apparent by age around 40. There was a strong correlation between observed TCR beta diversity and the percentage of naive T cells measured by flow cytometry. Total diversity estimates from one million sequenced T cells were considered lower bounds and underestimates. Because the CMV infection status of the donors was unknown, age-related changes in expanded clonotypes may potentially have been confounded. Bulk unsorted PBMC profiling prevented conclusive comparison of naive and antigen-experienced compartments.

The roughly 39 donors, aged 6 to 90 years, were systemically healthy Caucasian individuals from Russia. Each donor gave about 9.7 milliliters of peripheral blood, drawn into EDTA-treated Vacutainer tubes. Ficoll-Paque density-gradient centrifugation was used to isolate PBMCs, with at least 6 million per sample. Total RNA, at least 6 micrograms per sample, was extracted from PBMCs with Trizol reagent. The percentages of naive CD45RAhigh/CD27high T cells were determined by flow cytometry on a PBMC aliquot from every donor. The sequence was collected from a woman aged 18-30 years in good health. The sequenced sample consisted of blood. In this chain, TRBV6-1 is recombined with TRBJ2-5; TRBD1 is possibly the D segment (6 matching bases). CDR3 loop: CASSEPQGGLETQYF. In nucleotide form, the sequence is TGTGCCAGCAGTGAACCGCAAGGGGGTTTGGAGACCCAGTACTTC.